This TCR beta chain originates from a study of blood T cell repertoires in COVID-19. Study as a whole: The origin of the acute and convalescent COVID-19 samples was the United States, Italy and Spain. From T cells, B-cell-depleted T cells, or PBMCs came the material, which was cDNA or gDNA.

Concerning this clone itself: One end of the junction fails to match germline, which may point to a read error.

The CDR3 length is 10 residues. Germline assignment: CDR1 SNHLY and CDR2 FYNNEI. Under the authors' procedure: Reference gene primer amplification yielded estimated nucleated cell counts. Sequencing was performed with immunoSEQ multiplex PCR; in TCRdb, only in-frame clones are kept and a portion is missing. V and J calls and clone size are copied from that table; D and trimming were computed from the DNA. The sample comprises roughly 260,000 clones, about 85% of which are singletons, and about 2.2% rests with the top ten. The sequencing input was peripheral blood. V is TRBV2 and J is TRBJ2-3; D is uncertain. The TCR was taken from a woman aged 50 to 60 who had recovered from COVID-19. CDR3 DNA sequence: TGTGCCAGCAGCAGAGATACGCAGTATTTT. This sequence encodes CASSRDTQYF.